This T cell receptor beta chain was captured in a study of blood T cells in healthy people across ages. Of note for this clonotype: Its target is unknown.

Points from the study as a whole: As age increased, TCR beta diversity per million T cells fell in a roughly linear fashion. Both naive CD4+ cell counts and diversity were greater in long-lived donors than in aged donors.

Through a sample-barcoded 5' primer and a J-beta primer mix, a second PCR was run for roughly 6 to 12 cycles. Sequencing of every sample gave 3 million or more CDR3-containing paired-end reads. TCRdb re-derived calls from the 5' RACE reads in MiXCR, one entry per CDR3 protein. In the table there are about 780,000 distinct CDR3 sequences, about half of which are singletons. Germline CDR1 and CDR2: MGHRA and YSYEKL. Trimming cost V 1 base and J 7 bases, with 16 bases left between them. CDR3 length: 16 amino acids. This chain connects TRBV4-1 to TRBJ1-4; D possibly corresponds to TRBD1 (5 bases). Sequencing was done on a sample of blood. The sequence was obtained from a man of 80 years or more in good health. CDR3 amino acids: CASSQVASGLGEKLFF. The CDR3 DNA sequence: TGCGCCAGCAGCCAAGTAGCGTCGGGACTCGGTGAAAAACTGTTTTTT.